The 25 T cell receptor beta chains in this list originate from one sample, sequenced in a study of T cells in tuberculosis. The data were produced by immunoSEQ multiplex PCR, yet TCRdb's version contains in-frame clones alone and is incomplete. The sample holds about 20,000 clones, roughly nine tenths seen once. The sample taken for sequencing was PBMCs. The source of these receptors is a donor between 10 and 35 years old with latent tuberculosis or without tuberculosis infection.

The chain uses TRBV5-1 and TRBJ1-5, with TRBD1 matching over 8 bases. J lost 5 bases, V lost 4 bases, and 8 bases had no gene match. Germline lookup yields CDR1 SGHRS and CDR2 YFSETQ. The CDR3 consists of 15 residues. The DNA for the CDR3 is TGCGCCAGCAGCATAACAGGGGGAAAAGATCAGCCCCAGCATTTT. Translated, it gives CASSITGGKDQPQHF. The full variable domain, its missing parts supplied by reference TRBV5-1 and TRBJ1-5, is KAGVTQTPRYLIKTRGQQVTLSCSPISGHRSVSWYQQTPGQGLQFLFEYFSETQRNKGNFPGRFSGRQFSNSRSEMNVSTLELGDSALYLCASSITGGKDQPQHFGDGTRLSIL.

The rearrangement joins TRBV5-1 to TRBJ2-3; possible D gene TRBD1, 5 bases. Germline lookup yields CDR1 SGHRS and CDR2 YFSETQ. V was clipped by 3 bases and J by 12 bases, with 20 bases between them. The length of the CDR3 is 14 residues. CDR3 nucleotide sequence: TGCGCCAGCAGCTCGATTCCGACAGAGGTTTCCCAGTATTTT. Amino acid sequence: CASSSIPTEVSQYF.

The J gene is TRBJ1-2, the V gene TRBV5-1; D is uncertain. Trimming shortened V by 2 bases and J by 0 bases, and 11 bases separated the two germline ends. CDR3 length equals 15 residues. Germline V gene data show CDR1 as SGHRS and CDR2 as YFSETQ. Written as DNA, the CDR3 is TGCGCCAGCAGCTTATCCGGGTATTCTAACTATGGCTACACCTTC. Its protein is CASSLSGYSNYGYTF.

This clone was observed once. Compared with germline, one end of the junction differs, possibly owing to a read error. V and J are TRBV5-4 and TRBJ2-1; 14 nucleotides align to TRBD2. Germline-derived CDR1 and CDR2 are SGHNT and YYREEE (reference sequence). The CDR3 covers 17 residues. The CDR3 is CASSWGLAGAYYNEQFF. DNA for the CDR3: TGTGCCAGTAGCTGGGGACTAGCGGGGGCCTACTACAATGAGCAGTTCTTC.

This clone was counted a single time. The rearrangement joins TRBV2 to TRBJ2-2; D possibly corresponds to TRBD2 (5 bases). The CDR3 has 14 amino acids. Per the germline V gene, CDR1 is SNHLY and CDR2 is FYNNEI. Trimming pared 1 base from V and 4 bases from J, leaving 7 bases between. The CDR3 nucleotides read TGTGCCAGCAGTGAAGGGCGGGTCACCGGGGAGCTGTTTTTT. Translating it yields CASSEGRVTGELFF.

The V call is TRBV4-2, the J call TRBJ2-7; 9 positions agree with TRBD2. CDR3 length: 15 amino acids. The germline CDR1 and CDR2 sequences are LGHNA and YNFKEQ. Trimming cost V 3 bases and J 5 bases; bases outside gene matches: 8. CDR3 coding DNA: TGTGCCAGCAGCCATTCCGCGGGGGGGCCTCACGAGCAGTACTTC. Translation: CASSHSAGGPHEQYF.

The gene calls are TRBV27 and TRBJ2-7; D is possibly TRBD1 (7 bases). Looked up from germline, CDR1 is MNHEY and CDR2 is SMNVEV (reference sequence). The CDR3 contains 16 residues. The V gene lost 5 bases and the J gene lost 4 bases, with 21 bases spanning the gap. The DNA for the CDR3 is TGTGCCAGCAGTAGCGCGGGGACAGCAACTTGGTACGAGCAGTACTTC. Amino acid sequence: CASSSAGTATWYEQYF.

The chain is built from TRBV5-1 and TRBJ1-1, with 7 nucleotides matching TRBD1. V dropped 0 bases and J dropped 3; count of bases not matched to a gene: 8. CDR1 and CDR2 (germline): SGHRS, YFSETQ. The CDR3 is 16 amino acids. The DNA for the CDR3 is TGCGCCAGCAGCTTGGACGATTGGAGGGGGCACACTGAAGCTTTCTTT. This gives the protein CASSLDDWRGHTEAFF.

CDR3: CASRGQGSVYGYTF. In DNA form, the CDR3 reads TGTGCCAGCAGGGGGCAGGGGTCTGTCTATGGCTACACCTTC. The chain is built from TRBV6-5 and TRBJ1-2; perhaps TRBD1 as D (6 bases). The V end lost 6 bases, the J end lost 4 bases, and 15 bases lay between the germline ends. CDR1 MNHEY and CDR2 SVGAGI come from the germline V gene. This CDR3 is 14 amino acids long.

The chain links TRBV7-2 to TRBJ2-5; the match to TRBD1 covers 7 bases. In germline, CDR1 is SGHTA, CDR2 FQGNSA. The CDR3 has 14 amino acids. Losses at the gene ends were 3 bases for V and 2 bases for J; bases not matched to a gene: 3. The CDR3 reads CASSFWTGQETQYF. The CDR3 DNA reads TGTGCCAGCAGCTTTTGGACAGGACAAGAGACCCAGTACTTC.

V and J are TRBV27 and TRBJ2-7, with 7 bases aligning to TRBD1. Germline V lookup: CDR1 MNHEY, CDR2 SMNVEV (reference sequence). With 1 base clipped from V and 0 bases from J, the junction kept 0 bases outside the gene matches. CDR3 size: 14 residues. The CDR3 coding sequence is TGTGCCAGCAGTTTATGGGACAGCTCCTACGAGCAGTACTTC. Translation gives CASSLWDSSYEQYF.

This rearrangement joins TRBV2 to TRBJ1-1; 8 bases are shared with TRBD1. This CDR3 spans 13 amino acids. Germline V gene lookup returns CDR1 SNHLY and CDR2 FYNNEI. Unmatched junction bases numbered 10, after V lost 6 bases and J lost 10 bases. CDR3 DNA sequence: TGTGCCAGCAGCCCGCAGGGGGCAGGGGGAGCTTTCTTT. It specifies CASSPQGAGGAFF.

The V call is TRBV5-4, the J call TRBJ2-2; 9 bases are a match to TRBD1. Germline lookup yields CDR1 SGHNT and CDR2 YYREEE (reference sequence). The CDR3 is 14 residues long. The V segment lost 8 bases and the J segment 4 bases; nucleotides outside the gene matches: 6. This CDR3 is CASTPGQGTGELFF. The CDR3 DNA reads TGTGCCAGTACCCCGGGACAGGGCACCGGGGAGCTGTTTTTT.

The chain joins TRBV2 to TRBJ1-6; 10 bases match TRBD1. Unmatched junction bases numbered 14, after V lost 5 bases and J lost 4 bases. Germline-derived CDR1 and CDR2 are SNHLY and FYNNEI. This CDR3 has 19 residues. The DNA of the CDR3 is TGTGCCAGCAGTTCCCGGGACAGGGGCCTAGCGGATTATAATTCACCCCTCCACTTT. Encoded protein: CASSSRDRGLADYNSPLHF.

This clone ranks as medium-sized. CDR3 region: CASSLRDTEAFF. CDR3 in DNA: TGTGCCAGCAGCTTGAGAGACACTGAAGCTTTCTTT. The chain couples TRBV5-6 to TRBJ1-1; no clear D gene. From germline, CDR1 is SGHDT and CDR2 YYEEEE. Trimming stripped 1 base from V and 3 bases from J, with 4 bases between. CDR3 size: 12 residues.

This sequence joins TRBV6-5 and TRBJ2-7; 10 bases line up with TRBD2. The CDR3 has 15 amino acids. In germline, CDR1 is MNHEY, CDR2 SVGAGI. V shed 0 bases, J shed 9 bases, and the junction held 8 bases outside the gene matches. The CDR3 DNA reads TGTGCCAGCAGTTACTCGACGCCAGCGGGGGGGAGGCAGTACTTC. Amino acid sequence: CASSYSTPAGGRQYF.

This clone was seen more than once but under ten times. The chain carries TRBV9 and TRBJ2-2; 10 bases are a match to TRBD2. The V gene end was trimmed by 0 bases and the J gene end by 0 bases; junction bases not matched to a gene: 5. The CDR3 is 18 residues long. Germline V gene sequence: CDR1 SGDLS, CDR2 YYNGEE. The CDR3 protein is CASSVGASGGPNTGELFF. As DNA, the CDR3 is TGTGCCAGCAGCGTAGGAGCTAGCGGGGGCCCGAACACCGGGGAGCTGTTTTTT.

This clone occurred once. The chain links TRBV7-2 to TRBJ1-3; tentatively, D is TRBD1 (5 bases). CDR3 size: 14 residues. V dropped 2 bases and J dropped 3 bases, with 8 bases sitting between them. Germline lookup yields CDR1 SGHTA and CDR2 FQGNSA. The CDR3 DNA is TGTGCCAGCAGCTTAAGCGGGGGTGGAAACACCATATATTTT. Translated: CASSLSGGGNTIYF.

The chain links TRBV5-1 to TRBJ1-4, with a possible D match to TRBD1 (5 bases). V was clipped by 4 bases and J by 0 bases, with 10 bases between them. CDR1 and CDR2 from the germline V gene are SGHRS and YFSETQ. The CDR3 totals 15 residues. This chain's CDR3 is CASSLGHATNEKLFF. DNA for the CDR3: TGCGCCAGCAGCCTAGGACACGCAACTAATGAAAAACTGTTTTTT.

Comment on this clone: The junction shows a germline mismatch at one end, possibly a read error. This chain links TRBV5-4 with TRBJ2-3; 9 bases match TRBD2. Germline values: CDR1 SGHNT, CDR2 YYREEE (reference sequence). The CDR3 consists of 15 residues. CDR3: CASSLDGGGAHTQYF. Written as DNA, the CDR3 is TGTGCCAGTAGCTTGGATGGCGGGGGGGCACATACGCAGTATTTT.

The CDR3 sequence is CSASGNPTF. CDR3 in DNA: TGCAGTGCAAGCGGGAATCCCACCTTC. The V call is TRBV20-1, the J call TRBJ1-2; D call uncertain. V dropped 6 bases and J dropped 13 bases, with 12 bases sitting between them. Looked up from germline, CDR1 is DFQATT and CDR2 is SNEGSKA (reference sequence). The CDR3 extends over 9 amino acids.

J is TRBJ1-1 and V is TRBV5-7; D remains unclear. TRBV5-7 is designated an ORF whose function remains uncertain. Trimming stripped 7 bases from V and 1 base from J, with 8 bases between. This CDR3 has 12 residues. The CDR3 reads CASVGPNTEAFF. The CDR3 DNA reads TGTGCCAGCGTTGGCCCGAACACTGAAGCTTTCTTT.

This rearrangement joins TRBV4-1 to TRBJ2-7; 9 positions match TRBD1. The germline V gene encodes CDR1 MGHRA and CDR2 YSYEKL. The length of the CDR3 is 15 residues. Trimming took 4 bases from V and 5 from J; bases not matched to a gene: 9. The CDR3 sequence is CASSRPDRGSNEQYF. The CDR3 region has the DNA TGCGCCAGCAGCCGACCGGACAGGGGTTCCAACGAGCAGTACTTC.

V is TRBV9 and J is TRBJ1-2; maybe TRBD1 (6 bases). Germline CDR1 SGDLS, CDR2 YYNGEE. CDR3 size: 13 residues. Trimming left V 6 bases short and J 4 bases short, with 13 bases between. CDR3 loop: CASTATGSYGYTF. The CDR3 DNA follows: TGTGCCAGCACCGCTACAGGGTCCTATGGCTACACCTTC.

The chain links TRBV5-1 to TRBJ1-4; TRBD1 is a possible D gene (6 bases). The germline V gene has CDR1 SGHRS and CDR2 YFSETQ. V dropped 0 bases and J dropped 14 bases, with 17 bases sitting between them. CDR3 length equals 14 residues. CDR3 in amino acids: CASSLGAGAQLLFF. In DNA, the CDR3 is TGCGCCAGCAGCTTGGGGGCAGGGGCTCAACTTCTGTTTTTT.